The rows below give T cell receptor beta chains drawn from one sample of a study of blood T cell repertoires in COVID-19. Data came from immunoSEQ multiplex PCR; TCRdb stores just in-frame clones and leaves some out. In the table there are 50,000 to 70,000 clones, 90% of which are singletons. Specimen: peripheral blood. These receptors were collected from a woman older than 75 with active COVID-19. Each CDR3 is given with its conserved first and last residue. D genes are given only for firm matches. Clone size is given for some rows only: seen once, a few or many times, or a class if the clone is expanded.

j_gene,len,v_gene,abundance,d_gene,CDR3nt,CDR3aa
TRBJ2-7,14,TRBV7-6,-,TRBD2,TGTGCCAGCAGCTTACCAGCGGGAGGCCACGAGCAGTACTTC,CASSLPAGGHEQYF
TRBJ2-5,14,TRBV19,-,-,TGTGCCAGTAGTGGAGGGCCTGGGGCAGAGACCCAGTACTTC,CASSGGPGAETQYF
TRBJ2-1,15,TRBV11-2,-,TRBD1,TGTGCCAGCAGCTTAGTAGGGACAGGGTTCAATGAGCAGTTCTTC,CASSLVGTGFNEQFF
TRBJ1-4,14,TRBV5-1,-,TRBD1,TGCGCCAGCAGCTTCGGACAGGGAGGCGAAAAACTGTTTTTT,CASSFGQGGEKLFF
TRBJ2-7,17,TRBV10-3,-,TRBD2,TGTGCCATCAGTGAGTCTCGCACTAGCGGGAGTGGGTACGAGCAGTACTTC,CAISESRTSGSGYEQYF
TRBJ1-2,15,TRBV18,-,TRBD1,TGTGCCAGCTCACCACGCGGGACAGGGAACTATGGCTACACCTTC,CASSPRGTGNYGYTF
TRBJ2-7,13,TRBV27,-,-,TGTGCCAGCAGTTTTGCAGGGGCCTACGAGCAGTACTTC,CASSFAGAYEQYF
TRBJ2-7,16,TRBV29-1,-,-,TGCAGCGTTGGGCCCCCTTACATGTCTGGTGCAGATAAACAGTACTTC,CSVGPPYMSGADKQYF
TRBJ1-1,14,TRBV27,-,TRBD1,TGTGCCAGCAGTTTAGGACAGGGCAACACTGAAGCTTTCTTT,CASSLGQGNTEAFF
TRBJ2-1,12,TRBV7-6,-,-,TGTGCCAGCAGCTTATACAGGGAGGAGCAGTTCTTC,CASSLYREEQFF
TRBJ1-4,18,TRBV11-3,-,TRBD1,TGTGCCAGCAGCATCGGACAGGGACGTATGGCAACTAATGAAAAACTGTTTTTT,CASSIGQGRMATNEKLFF
TRBJ2-3,14,TRBV3-1/TRBV3-2,-,-,TGTGCCAGCAGCCAAGATAAGGCCCCTAGGACGCAGTATTTT,CASSQDKAPRTQYF
TRBJ1-4,13,TRBV19,-,TRBD1,TGTGCCAGTAGTGCCGGACAGGGGGAAAAACTGTTTTTT,CASSAGQGEKLFF
TRBJ1-1,15,TRBV13,-,TRBD1,TGTGCCAGCAGCCCCCCGGACAGGGAGAACACTGAAGCTTTCTTT,CASSPPDRENTEAFF
TRBJ2-3,20,TRBV9,once,TRBD2,TGTGCCAGCAGCACCCCTTCTATAATGGCGGCGGGAGGGTCCGCAGATACGCAGTATTTT,CASSTPSIMAAGGSADTQYF
TRBJ1-5,16,TRBV28,-,-,TGTGCCAGCAGCCCCACGACCGGGGTTGGCAATCAGCCCCAGCATTTT,CASSPTTGVGNQPQHF
TRBJ2-7,13,TRBV19,-,-,TGTGCCAGTAGTACATCCCAGGGTGGCGAGCAGTACTTC,CASSTSQGGEQYF
TRBJ2-2,12,TRBV6-5,-,TRBD1,TGTGCCAGCAGCCGGACAGGGGGGGAGCTGTTTTTT,CASSRTGGELFF
TRBJ2-7,15,TRBV2,-,TRBD1,TGTGCCAGCAGTGACTCGGACAGGGGGATCTACGAGCAGTACTTC,CASSDSDRGIYEQYF
TRBJ2-7,14,TRBV20-1,-,TRBD2,TGCAGTGCTAGTGGGAGCGGGAGGGCGTCCGAGCAGTACTTC,CSASGSGRASEQYF
TRBJ1-2,14,TRBV19,few,-,TGTGCCAGTAGTGTCCCATCAGGGCGCTATGGCTACACCTTC,CASSVPSGRYGYTF
TRBJ1-6,17,TRBV3-1/TRBV3-2,-,-,TGTGCCAGCAGCCATTGGGGCGGGAGCTCCTATAATTCACCCCTCCACTTT,CASSHWGGSSYNSPLHF
TRBJ2-5,14,TRBV27,-,-,TGTGCCAGCAGTCCCCGCCCAGTCCAAGAGACCCAGTACTTC,CASSPRPVQETQYF
TRBJ1-1,14,TRBV19,-,TRBD1,TGTGCCAGCCCTGACGGACAGGGCGGCACTGAAGCTTTCTTT,CASPDGQGGTEAFF
TRBJ1-5,14,TRBV28,-,-,TGTGCCAGCAGTTTATTCGTCCTCAATCAGCCCCAGCATTTT,CASSLFVLNQPQHF
TRBJ2-3,16,TRBV15,few,TRBD2,TGTGCCACCAGCCCCACTAGCGGGGACGCGACAGATACGCAGTATTTT,CATSPTSGDATDTQYF
TRBJ1-2,12,TRBV7-9,-,TRBD1,TGTGCCAGCAGTCATCTTCAGGGGACAGCAAACTTC,CASSHLQGTANF
TRBJ1-6,15,TRBV10-3,-,TRBD1,TGTGCCATCAGCTCCGGGGGCAGGGGGTATTCACCCCTCCACTTT,CAISSGGRGYSPLHF
TRBJ2-2,14,TRBV2,-,TRBD1,TGTGCCAGCGACCACAGGGGTAGAACCGGGGAGCTGTTTTTT,CASDHRGRTGELFF
TRBJ1-5,13,TRBV27,-,-,TGTGCCAGCAGGGACAGTGGAAATCAGCCCCAGCATTTT,CASRDSGNQPQHF
TRBJ2-2,12,TRBV7-2,-,-,TGTGCCAGCAGCTCCTACACCGGGGAGCTGTTTTTT,CASSSYTGELFF
TRBJ2-7,15,TRBV6-1,-,-,TGTGCCAGCAGTGAAGACGGGACAAGACTTTACGAGCAGTACTTC,CASSEDGTRLYEQYF
TRBJ1-4,16,TRBV7-5,-,-,TGTGTCAGAAGCCCCCACCCGGACAGGGTATTCGAAAAACTGTTTTTT,CVRSPHPDRVFEKLFF
TRBJ1-5,15,TRBV3-1/TRBV3-2,-,TRBD1,TGTGCCAGCAGCCAACAAGGACAGGGACATCAGCCCCAGCATTTT,CASSQQGQGHQPQHF
TRBJ1-1,14,TRBV5-1,-,TRBD1,TGCGCCAGCAGCTTGGAGACAGGGGGCACTGAAGCTTTCTTT,CASSLETGGTEAFF
TRBJ1-6,16,TRBV19,-,-,TGTGCCAGTAGTATAGGCGACAAGACACTTAATTCACCCCTCCACTTT,CASSIGDKTLNSPLHF
TRBJ2-1,19,TRBV5-1,-,TRBD2,TGCGCCAGCAGCTTGGAACTAGCGGGAGGGCCTCGTCATCAGAATGAGCAGTTCTTC,CASSLELAGGPRHQNEQFF
TRBJ1-5,15,TRBV7-8,-,-,TGTGCCAGCAGTCTCAGTTCTTATAGCAATCAGCCCCAGCATTTT,CASSLSSYSNQPQHF
TRBJ1-1,14,TRBV19,-,-,TGTGCCAGTAGTAGCAGGGCCGACCCCTTCAAAGCTTTCTTT,CASSSRADPFKAFF
TRBJ2-3,15,TRBV11-1,-,-,TGTGCCAGCAGCTTACAGACAGCTAGCACAGATACGCAGTATTTT,CASSLQTASTDTQYF
TRBJ2-7,15,TRBV5-4,-,-,TGTGCCAGCAGCCGGAGCGCTACAAGCTCCTACGAGCAGTACTTC,CASSRSATSSYEQYF
TRBJ2-7,15,TRBV7-2,few,TRBD2,TGTGCCAGCAGCGTCGGACTAGCGGGATCTTCCGAGCAGTACTTC,CASSVGLAGSSEQYF
TRBJ2-1,16,TRBV5-1,-,TRBD1,TGCGCCAGCAGCTTACAGGGACAGGGGACTTACAATGAGCAGTTCTTC,CASSLQGQGTYNEQFF
TRBJ2-1,15,TRBV6-5,-,TRBD1,TGTGCCAGCAGCCAGGGGACAGGGGGCTACAATGAGCAGTTCTTC,CASSQGTGGYNEQFF
TRBJ2-1,16,TRBV5-6,-,TRBD2,TGTGCCAGCAGCGGGACTAGCGGGAACCCTCTCAATGAGCAGTTCTTC,CASSGTSGNPLNEQFF
TRBJ1-6,13,TRBV7-2,-,-,TGTGCCAGCAGCTTAAGCGTAAATTCACCCCTCCACTTT,CASSLSVNSPLHF
TRBJ2-5,15,TRBV5-1,-,TRBD1,TGCGCCAGCAGCAGCCTTCCGGGACAGCAAGAGACCCAGTACTTC,CASSSLPGQQETQYF
TRBJ2-5,14,TRBV5-1,once,-,TGCGCCAGCAGCTTGGCTATCAAACAAGAGACCCAGTACTTC,CASSLAIKQETQYF
TRBJ2-2,15,TRBV2,-,TRBD1,TGTGCCAGCACTCCGGGACAGGGAGGTGCCGGGGAGCTGTTTTTT,CASTPGQGGAGELFF
TRBJ1-1,16,TRBV6-5,-,-,TGTGCCAGCAGTTACTCCCCAGGGTTGGCAGACACTGAAGCTTTCTTT,CASSYSPGLADTEAFF
TRBJ2-7,15,TRBV5-8,-,-,TGTGCCAGCAGCTTGGCCGGTGAGGAAATGGACGAGCAGTACTTC,CASSLAGEEMDEQYF
TRBJ2-5,16,TRBV27,once,TRBD2,TGTGCCAGCAGTTTAACTCCAGCGGGAGGCCGGGAGACCCAGTACTTC,CASSLTPAGGRETQYF
TRBJ1-2,13,TRBV21-1,-,-,TGTGCCAGCAGCTTCCAGGGGGATTGTGGCTACACCTTC,CASSFQGDCGYTF
TRBJ1-5,13,TRBV30,-,-,TGTGCCTGGAGTATCAGGGTCGGGCAGCCCCAGCATTTT,CAWSIRVGQPQHF